This section outlines one T cell receptor (beta chain) sequence together with its context. What antigen it recognizes has not been identified. Per-base quality was not reported, and no clone a single base away is much larger than it. The sample is drawn from a study of T-cell memory formation after mild COVID-19 (dated by TCRdb to the early 2020s). Context from the whole study: TCR sequence clusters from the two donors were found to be largely donor specific. In a couple of donors, T-cell clones that expanded and contracted after mild COVID-19 were followed by sequencing TCRalpha and TCRbeta repertoires longitudinally. Two young, previously healthy adult volunteers made up the cohort, one male and one female.

What the work shows at the level of the full study, not this receptor alone: SARS-CoV-2 specificity was not confirmed for the second-wave clones peaking on day 37. Contracting CD4+ clones turned up mainly in the CM and EM memory subsets, whereas EMRA was where CD8+ clones were enriched. Some responding clones were detected in pre-infection memory, suggesting pre-existing cross-reactive memory T cells joined the SARS-CoV-2 response. The study included only a couple of mild cases, and larger cohorts that include severe cases with pre-infection samples were judged to be necessary. Clones that contracted from day 15 to 85 showed balanced CD4/CD8 phenotypes, whereas a second wave of clones that expanded from day 15 to 37 leaned towards CD4+.

Ficoll-Paque density gradient centrifugation was the method used to isolate PBMCs. For CDR1 and CDR2, the germline V gene lists SNHLY and FYNNEI. Trimming removed 6 bases from V and 5 bases from J; the gene matches leave 8 bases unexplained. The CDR3 runs 15 residues from the cysteine to the phenylalanine. Only the CDR3 part of the read is kept: 45 bases, read in frame from the first base. Sequencing relied on an Illumina NovaSeq 6000. cDNA libraries for TCRalpha and TCRbeta were prepared by 5'RACE using constant-segment primers, with sample barcodes and unique molecular identifiers added. Trizol reagent was used to extract RNA from every sample. The libraries were amplified in two PCR steps, and the second step added a second sample barcode and Illumina TruSeq adapters. Libraries were sequenced on an Illumina NovaSeq with 2 x 150 bp paired-end reads. Per the source publication's procedure: Reads were demultiplexed and collapsed into UMI-guided consensus sequences with migec v1.2.7. Using mixcr v2.1.11, UMI consensuses were aligned to TRA and TRB V and J templates and then assembled into clonotypes. A clonotype was counted as expanded or contracted only if both edgeR and NoisET called the change significant, with noise models trained on biological replicates. For edgeR calls, the thresholds were a false discovery rate-adjusted p below 0.01 and a log2 fold-change of 1. As an exploratory analysis of dynamics, PCA with hierarchical clustering was applied to max-normalized trajectories of the 1000 most abundant clonotypes. The CD4 or CD8 phenotype of responding clones was assigned using the separately sequenced CD4+ and CD8+ repertoires. TCRdb passed the public sequencing reads through fastp at Q25 and MiXCR, retaining productive beta sequences. A single entry per CDR3 protein holds the most common genes and DNA from its merged rows. The V and J calls reflect TCRdb's pipeline rather than the authors' work. The sample table contains 400,000 to 550,000 distinct CDR3 sequences; only one count was recorded for 25% of them. The ten largest clones take up 9.5% to 15% of the sample.

The clonotype was recovered from an adult woman who had mild COVID-19 (a few samples of this study predate the infection). The sample titles of this study are shuffled in the database, so cell type and time point are left out; the donor was told from shared clones. This chain is built from TRBV2 and TRBJ2-1; 9 bases in the middle match TRBD2. Sample: PBMCs or a T cell subset sorted from them (not recorded which). The DNA is TGTGCCAGCAGCCGAAGGACTAGCGCCCACAATGAGCAGTTCTTC. Its translation reads: CASSRRTSAHNEQFF.